This T cell receptor beta chain is from a study of spatial heterogeneity in lung cancer (dated by TCRdb to about 2019). For the study in its entirety: Beta-chain transcripts were consistently detected in greater numbers than alpha-chain transcripts, which likely reflects a higher abundance of beta-chain transcripts. In tumor regions, TCR transcript counts showed a strong correlation with a T cell transcriptional module score from matched bulk RNA-seq. In the raw uncorrected reads, each unique combination of TCR and UMI appeared on average more than ten times. The study quantitatively compared TCR alpha and beta repertoires across multiple tumor regions, matched nontumor lung and blood in non-small cell lung cancer. Nonsynonymous mutation counts, determined by whole-exome sequencing of tumor tissue, were related to features of the TCR repertoire. Both alpha and beta chains were TCR-sequenced in samples taken at surgery, namely 220 tumor regions, roughly 64 matched nontumor lung samples and approximately 58 PBMC samples. Findings and caveats that apply to the study as a whole: The tumor nonsynonymous mutation count correlated with the number of expanded intratumoral alpha and beta TCRs. Counts of ubiquitous and regional expanded TCRs were found to correlate with counts of ubiquitous and regional nonsynonymous mutations, respectively. Confirming at a functional level the hypothesis that regional TCRs recognize regional mutations was considered to require additional single-cell paired TCR alpha and beta sequencing. Estimated TCR-seq coverage of tumor T cells was only about 6.5% for alpha chains and about 14% for beta chains.

This clonotype is assessed as medium-sized (0.01 to 0.1%). Its antigen is currently not known. The sample holds no much larger clone one base away, and base qualities are not on file. The library was designed around alpha chains, so this beta chain is a stray read whose abundance carries little weight. Sample time point, as interpreted from the label and publication: sample taken at primary tumor resection. The donors were more than 65 patients from the lung TRACERx cohort who had early-stage, untreated non-small cell lung cancer. Whole RNA extracted from tumor and nontumor lung tissue, or from cryopreserved PBMC samples, was used for TCR sequencing without cell sorting. Only patients for whom sufficient RNA was available from at least two tumor regions were selected for TCR sequencing. A lung pathologist reviewed the tumor and adjacent nontumor lung specimens before the specimens were selected. Trimming removed 4 bases from V and 0 bases from J; the gene matches leave 17 bases unexplained. CDR1 and CDR2 were assigned from the germline V gene (reference sequence) as SEHNR and FQNEAQ. Measured from the cysteine to the phenylalanine, the CDR3 is 21 residues long. Of all the DNA, just the CDR3 is kept, 63 bases in frame from base 1.

The library was produced with 5' RACE. Instrument used: NextSeq 500. In the TCR library protocol, a unique molecular identifier was attached to each TCR cDNA molecule so that PCR and sequencing errors could be corrected. As for the original processing: TCR identification, UMI-based error correction and CDR3 extraction were all carried out with Decombinator tools. Expanded TCRs were defined as those above a frequency of 2 per 1,000, corresponding to the top 1% of the tumor frequency distribution. Expanded tumor TCRs statistically deemed absent (corrected P<0.05) from at least one tumor region were classed as regional, and all other expanded tumor TCRs were classed as ubiquitous. Rényi diversity was computed with the R vegan package after subsampling each repertoire 100 times to 5,000 TCRs. CDR3 similarity networks were built from amino acid triplet string-kernel similarity, connecting CDR3s with pairwise similarity above 0.82. TCRdb applied fastp at Q25 and MiXCR to the public reads, then kept only in-frame beta chains. For every CDR3 protein sequence, its rows merge into one entry that carries the most common genes and DNA. What appears here as the V and J calls and clone size reflects TCRdb's work, not the paper's. The sample has 7,500 to 8,000 distinct CDR3 sequences on record, 6% to 9% of them singletons. 15% to 20% of the sample goes to the ten largest clones.

The sequence is built from TRBV7-9 and TRBJ2-3; 12 bases in the middle match TRBD2. The sequence was obtained from a female donor with early-stage non-small cell lung cancer. The sample here was lung tumor tissue, taken at surgery. The nucleotides are TGTGCCAGCAGCTCCCCCCGGGGGGGGACTAGCGGGTCGACTAGCACAGATACGCAGTATTTT. It encodes CASSSPRGGTSGSTSTDTQYF.